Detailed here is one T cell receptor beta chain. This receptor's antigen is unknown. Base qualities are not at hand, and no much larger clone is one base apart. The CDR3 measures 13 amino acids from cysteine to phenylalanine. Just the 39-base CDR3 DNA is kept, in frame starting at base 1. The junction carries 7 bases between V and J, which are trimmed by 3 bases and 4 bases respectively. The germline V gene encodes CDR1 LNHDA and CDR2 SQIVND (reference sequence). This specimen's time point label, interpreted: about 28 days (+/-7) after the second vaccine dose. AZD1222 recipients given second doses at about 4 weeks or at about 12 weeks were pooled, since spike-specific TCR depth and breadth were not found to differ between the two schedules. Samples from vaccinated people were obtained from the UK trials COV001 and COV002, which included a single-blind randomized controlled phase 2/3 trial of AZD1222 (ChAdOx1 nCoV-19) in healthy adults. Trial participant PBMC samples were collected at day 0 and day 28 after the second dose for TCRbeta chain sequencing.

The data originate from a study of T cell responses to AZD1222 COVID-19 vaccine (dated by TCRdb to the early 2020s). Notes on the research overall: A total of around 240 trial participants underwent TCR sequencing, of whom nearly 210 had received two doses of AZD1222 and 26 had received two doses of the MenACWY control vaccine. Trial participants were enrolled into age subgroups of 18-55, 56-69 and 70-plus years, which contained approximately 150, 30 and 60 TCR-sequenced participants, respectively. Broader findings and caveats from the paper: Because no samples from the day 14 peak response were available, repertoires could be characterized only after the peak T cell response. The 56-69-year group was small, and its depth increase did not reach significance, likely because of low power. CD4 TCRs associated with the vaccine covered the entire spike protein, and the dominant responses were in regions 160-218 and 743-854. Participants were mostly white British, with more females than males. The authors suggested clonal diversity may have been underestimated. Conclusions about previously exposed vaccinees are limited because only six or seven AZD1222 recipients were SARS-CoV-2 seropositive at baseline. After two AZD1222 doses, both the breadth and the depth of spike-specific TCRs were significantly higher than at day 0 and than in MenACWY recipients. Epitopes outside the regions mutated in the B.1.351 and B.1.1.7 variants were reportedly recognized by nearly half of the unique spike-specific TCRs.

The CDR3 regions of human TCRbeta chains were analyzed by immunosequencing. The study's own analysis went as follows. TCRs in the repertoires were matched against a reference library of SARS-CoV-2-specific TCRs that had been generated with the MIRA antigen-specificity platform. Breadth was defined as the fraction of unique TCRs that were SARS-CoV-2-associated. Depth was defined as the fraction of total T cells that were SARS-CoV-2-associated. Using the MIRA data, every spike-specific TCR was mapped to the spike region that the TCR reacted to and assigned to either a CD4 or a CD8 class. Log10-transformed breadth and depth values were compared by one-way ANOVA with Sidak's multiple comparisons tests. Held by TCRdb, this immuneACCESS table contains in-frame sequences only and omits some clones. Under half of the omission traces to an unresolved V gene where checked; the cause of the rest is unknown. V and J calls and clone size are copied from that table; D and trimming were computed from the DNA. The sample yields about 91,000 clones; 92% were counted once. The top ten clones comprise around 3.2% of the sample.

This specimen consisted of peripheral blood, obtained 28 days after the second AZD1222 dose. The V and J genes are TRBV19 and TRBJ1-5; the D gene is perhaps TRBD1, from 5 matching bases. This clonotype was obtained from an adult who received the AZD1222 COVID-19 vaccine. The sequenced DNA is TGTGCCAGTAGTATGGGGGGAAATCAGCCCCAGCATTTT. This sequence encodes CASSMGGNQPQHF.